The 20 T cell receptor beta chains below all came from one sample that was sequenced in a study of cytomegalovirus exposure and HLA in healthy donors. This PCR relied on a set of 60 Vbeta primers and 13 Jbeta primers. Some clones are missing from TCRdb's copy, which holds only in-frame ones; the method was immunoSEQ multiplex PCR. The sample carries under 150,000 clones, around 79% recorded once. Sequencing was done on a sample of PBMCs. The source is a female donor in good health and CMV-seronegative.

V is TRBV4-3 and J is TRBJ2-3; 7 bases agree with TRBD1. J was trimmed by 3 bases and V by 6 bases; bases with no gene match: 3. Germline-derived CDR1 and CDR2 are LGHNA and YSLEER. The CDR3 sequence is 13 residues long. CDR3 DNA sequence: TGCGCCAGCAGTCAGGGACAGACAGATACGCAGTATTTT. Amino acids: CASSQGQTDTQYF.

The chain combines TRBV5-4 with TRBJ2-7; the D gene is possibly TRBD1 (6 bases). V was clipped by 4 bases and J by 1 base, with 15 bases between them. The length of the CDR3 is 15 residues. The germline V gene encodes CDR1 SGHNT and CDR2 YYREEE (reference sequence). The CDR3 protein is CASSPDGGPSYEQYF. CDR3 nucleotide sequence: TGTGCCAGCAGCCCAGATGGGGGCCCGTCCTACGAGCAGTACTTC.

The CDR3 region is CASNTGGGPGELFF. The CDR3 nucleotides are TGTGCCAGCAATACGGGGGGGGGCCCCGGGGAGCTGTTTTTT. The J gene is TRBJ2-2, the V gene TRBV19, with 8 bases matching TRBD2. The V gene's germline CDR1 is LNHDA and CDR2 SQIVND (reference sequence). The J segment lost 6 bases and the V segment lost 9 bases, leaving 9 bases of the junction unmatched. This CDR3 is 14 amino acids long.

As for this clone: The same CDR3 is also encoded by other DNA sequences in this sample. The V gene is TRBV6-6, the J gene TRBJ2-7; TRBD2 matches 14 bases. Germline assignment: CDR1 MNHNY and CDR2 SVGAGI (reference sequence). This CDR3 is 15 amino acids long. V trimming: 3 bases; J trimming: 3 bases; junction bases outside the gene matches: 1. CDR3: CASSYGTSGSYEQYF. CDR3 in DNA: TGTGCCAGCAGTTATGGGACTAGCGGGAGCTACGAGCAGTACTTC.

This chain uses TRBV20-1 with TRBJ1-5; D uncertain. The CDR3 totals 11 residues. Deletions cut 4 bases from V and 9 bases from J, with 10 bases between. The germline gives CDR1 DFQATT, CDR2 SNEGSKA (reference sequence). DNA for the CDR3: TGCAGTGCTACACCGGGGTTGCCCCAGCATTTT. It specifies CSATPGLPQHF.

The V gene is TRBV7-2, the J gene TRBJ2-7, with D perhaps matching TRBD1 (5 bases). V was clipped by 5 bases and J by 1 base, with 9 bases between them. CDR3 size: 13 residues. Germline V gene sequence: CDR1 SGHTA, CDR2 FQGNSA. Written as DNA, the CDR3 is TGTGCCAGCAGCCAGGACACATCCTACGAGCAGTACTTC. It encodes CASSQDTSYEQYF.

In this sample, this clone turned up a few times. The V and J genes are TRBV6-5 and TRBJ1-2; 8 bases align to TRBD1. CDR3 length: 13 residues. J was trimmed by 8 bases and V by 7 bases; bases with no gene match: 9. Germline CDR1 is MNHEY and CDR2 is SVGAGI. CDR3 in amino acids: CASTDRGAWGYTF. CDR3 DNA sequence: TGTGCCAGCACCGACAGGGGTGCTTGGGGCTACACCTTC.

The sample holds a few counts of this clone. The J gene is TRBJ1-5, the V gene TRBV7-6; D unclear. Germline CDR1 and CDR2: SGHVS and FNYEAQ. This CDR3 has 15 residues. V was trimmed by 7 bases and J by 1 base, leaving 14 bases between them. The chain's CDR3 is CASTLSPESNQPQHF. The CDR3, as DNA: TGTGCCAGCACCCTCAGCCCGGAGAGCAATCAGCCCCAGCATTTT.

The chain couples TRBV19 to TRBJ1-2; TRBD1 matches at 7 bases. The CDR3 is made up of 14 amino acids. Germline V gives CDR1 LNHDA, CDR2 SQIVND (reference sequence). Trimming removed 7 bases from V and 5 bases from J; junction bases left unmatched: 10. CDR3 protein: CASNAGQDGYGYTF. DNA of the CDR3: TGTGCCAGTAACGCAGGACAGGACGGGTATGGCTACACCTTC.

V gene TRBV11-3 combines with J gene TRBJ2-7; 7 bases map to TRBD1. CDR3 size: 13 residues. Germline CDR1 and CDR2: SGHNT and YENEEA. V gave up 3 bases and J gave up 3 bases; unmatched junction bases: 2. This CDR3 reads CASSFTGVYEQYF. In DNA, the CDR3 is TGTGCCAGCAGCTTCACAGGGGTCTACGAGCAGTACTTC. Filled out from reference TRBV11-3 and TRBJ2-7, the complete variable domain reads EAGVVQSPRYKIIEKKQPVAFWCNPISGHNTLYWYLQNLGQGPELLIRYENEEAVDDSQLPKDRFSAERLKGVDSTLKIQPAELGDSAVYLCASSFTGVYEQYFGPGTRLTVT.

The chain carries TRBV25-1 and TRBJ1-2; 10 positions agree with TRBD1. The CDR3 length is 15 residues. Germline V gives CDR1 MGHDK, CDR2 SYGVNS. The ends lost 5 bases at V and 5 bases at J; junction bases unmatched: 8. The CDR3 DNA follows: TGTGCCAGCAGTCCAGCCGGGACAGGGGCATATGGCTACACCTTC. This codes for CASSPAGTGAYGYTF.

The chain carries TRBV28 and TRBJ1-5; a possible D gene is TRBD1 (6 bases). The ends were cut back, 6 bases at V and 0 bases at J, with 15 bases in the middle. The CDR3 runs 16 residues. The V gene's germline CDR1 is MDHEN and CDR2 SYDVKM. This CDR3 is CASRSLGAYSNQPQHF. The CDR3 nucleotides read TGTGCCAGCAGATCCCTGGGGGCCTATAGCAATCAGCCCCAGCATTTT.

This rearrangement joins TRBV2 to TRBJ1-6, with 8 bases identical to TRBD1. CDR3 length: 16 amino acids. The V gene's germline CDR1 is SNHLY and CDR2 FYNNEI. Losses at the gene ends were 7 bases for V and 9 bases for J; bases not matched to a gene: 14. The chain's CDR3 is CASINYPTGVLSPLHF. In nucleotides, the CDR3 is TGTGCCAGCATCAATTACCCGACAGGGGTTCTTTCACCCCTCCACTTT.

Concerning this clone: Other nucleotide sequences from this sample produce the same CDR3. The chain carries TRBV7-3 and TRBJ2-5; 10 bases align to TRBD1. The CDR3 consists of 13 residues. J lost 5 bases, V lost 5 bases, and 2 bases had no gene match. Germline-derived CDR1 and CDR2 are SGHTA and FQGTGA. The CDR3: CASSPGQGETQYF. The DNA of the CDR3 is TGTGCCAGCAGCCCGGGACAGGGGGAGACCCAGTACTTC.

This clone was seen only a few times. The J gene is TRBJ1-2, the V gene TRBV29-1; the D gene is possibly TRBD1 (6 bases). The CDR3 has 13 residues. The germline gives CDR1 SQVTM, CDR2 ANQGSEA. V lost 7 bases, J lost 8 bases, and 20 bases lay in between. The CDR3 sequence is CSAQGFSGRGYTF. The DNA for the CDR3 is TGCAGCGCCCAGGGGTTTTCGGGTCGGGGCTACACCTTC.

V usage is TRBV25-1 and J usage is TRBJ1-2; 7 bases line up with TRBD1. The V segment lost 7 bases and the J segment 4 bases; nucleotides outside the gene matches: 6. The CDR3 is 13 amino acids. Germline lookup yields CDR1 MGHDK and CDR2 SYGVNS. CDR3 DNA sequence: TGTGCCAGCACCGAAGAGGGGGCCTATGGCTACACCTTC. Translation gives CASTEEGAYGYTF.

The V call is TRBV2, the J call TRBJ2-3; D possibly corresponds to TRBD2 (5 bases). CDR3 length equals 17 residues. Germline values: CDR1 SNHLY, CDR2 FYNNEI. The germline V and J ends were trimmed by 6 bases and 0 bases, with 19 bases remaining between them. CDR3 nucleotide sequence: TGTGCCAGCAGCCTTTACCGGGGTCTGCCTAGCACAGATACGCAGTATTTT. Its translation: CASSLYRGLPSTDTQYF.

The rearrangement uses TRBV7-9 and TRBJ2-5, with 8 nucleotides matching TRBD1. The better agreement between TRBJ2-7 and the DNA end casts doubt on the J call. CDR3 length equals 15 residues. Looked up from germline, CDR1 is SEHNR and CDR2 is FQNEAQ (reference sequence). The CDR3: CASSLGATGVYEQYF. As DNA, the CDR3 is TGTGCCAGCAGCTTAGGAGCGACAGGGGTCTACGAGCAGTACTTC.

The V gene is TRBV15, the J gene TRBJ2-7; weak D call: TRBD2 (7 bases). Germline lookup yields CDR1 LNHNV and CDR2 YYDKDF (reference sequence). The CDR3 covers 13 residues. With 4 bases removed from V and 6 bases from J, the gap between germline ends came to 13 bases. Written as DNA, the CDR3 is TGTGCCACCAGCACCGCAGGGGAGGGCGAGCAGTACTTC. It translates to CATSTAGEGEQYF. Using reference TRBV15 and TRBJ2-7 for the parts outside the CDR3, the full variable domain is DAMVIQNPRYQVTQFGKPVTLSCSQTLNHNVMYWYQQKSSQAPKLLFHYYDKDFNNEADTPDNFQSRRPNTSFCFLDIRSPGLGDTAMYLCATSTAGEGEQYFGPGTRLTVT.

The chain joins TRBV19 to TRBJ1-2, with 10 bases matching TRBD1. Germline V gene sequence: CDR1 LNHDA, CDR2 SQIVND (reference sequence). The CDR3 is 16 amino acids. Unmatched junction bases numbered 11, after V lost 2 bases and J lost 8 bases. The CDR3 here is CASSIRRGDRGRGYTF. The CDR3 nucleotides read TGTGCCAGTAGTATAAGAAGGGGAGACAGGGGGCGAGGCTACACCTTC. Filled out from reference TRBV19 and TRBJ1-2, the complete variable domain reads DGGITQSPKYLFRKEGQNVTLSCEQNLNHDAMYWYRQDPGQGLRLIYYSQIVNDFQKGDIAEGYSVSREKKESFPLTVTSAQKNPTAFYLCASSIRRGDRGRGYTFGSGTRLTVV.